A single sample gave rise to the 4 T cell receptor beta chains below, sequenced in a study of T cell changes during pregnancy in multiple sclerosis. Sequenced by immunoSEQ multiplex PCR; TCRdb stores in-frame clones only, minus some. Of tens of thousands of clones in the sample, around nine tenths are singletons; the top ten hold roughly 0.21%. The source was CD4+ T cells from peripheral blood mononuclear cells, collected before pregnancy. These receptor sequences come from a female donor with multiple sclerosis, enrolled in a pregnancy study.

The chain recombines TRBV10-1 with TRBJ2-3; TRBD1 agrees at 7 bases. From germline, CDR1 is WNHNN and CDR2 SYGVQD (reference sequence). V lost 7 bases to trimming and J lost 1 base; unmatched junction nucleotides: 8. The CDR3 is made up of 15 amino acids. The CDR3 DNA is TGCGCCAGCAATGACAGGGATTGCGGCACAGATACGCAGTATTTT. Amino acids: CASNDRDCGTDTQYF.

The chain carries TRBV6-5 and TRBJ2-1; D possibly corresponds to TRBD1 (7 bases). Germline V lookup: CDR1 MNHEY, CDR2 SVGAGI. V was pared by 9 bases and J by 4 bases, with 13 bases between. The CDR3 extends over 13 amino acids. This chain's CDR3 is CASGGGSYNEQFF. CDR3 nucleotide sequence: TGTGCCAGTGGAGGGGGCAGTTACAATGAGCAGTTCTTC.

The V gene is TRBV7-9, the J gene TRBJ2-5; TRBD1 matches 7 bases. The ends lost 4 bases at V and 0 bases at J; junction bases unmatched: 8. The CDR3 has 16 amino acids. The germline gives CDR1 SEHNR, CDR2 FQNEAQ (reference sequence). The CDR3 reads CASSSTTGTYQETQYF. The CDR3 region has the DNA TGTGCCAGCAGCTCCACGACAGGGACCTACCAAGAGACCCAGTACTTC. Full variable domain (outside the CDR3, taken from reference TRBV7-9 and TRBJ2-5): DTGVSQNPRHKITKRGQNVTFRCDPISEHNRLYWYRQTLGQGPEFLTYFQNEAQLEKSRLLSDRFSAERPKGSFSTLEIQRTEQGDSAMYLCASSSTTGTYQETQYFGPGTRLLVL.

The chain joins TRBV30 to TRBJ2-4, with TRBD2 identical over 7 bases. This CDR3 is built from 14 residues. After removal of 0 bases from V and 1 base from J, the junction contained 0 bases not matched to a gene. Germline CDR1 GTSNPN, CDR2 SVGIG (reference sequence). CDR3 sequence: CAWSVRGAKNIQYF. The DNA for the CDR3 is TGTGCCTGGAGTGTGCGGGGGGCCAAAAACATTCAGTACTTC.